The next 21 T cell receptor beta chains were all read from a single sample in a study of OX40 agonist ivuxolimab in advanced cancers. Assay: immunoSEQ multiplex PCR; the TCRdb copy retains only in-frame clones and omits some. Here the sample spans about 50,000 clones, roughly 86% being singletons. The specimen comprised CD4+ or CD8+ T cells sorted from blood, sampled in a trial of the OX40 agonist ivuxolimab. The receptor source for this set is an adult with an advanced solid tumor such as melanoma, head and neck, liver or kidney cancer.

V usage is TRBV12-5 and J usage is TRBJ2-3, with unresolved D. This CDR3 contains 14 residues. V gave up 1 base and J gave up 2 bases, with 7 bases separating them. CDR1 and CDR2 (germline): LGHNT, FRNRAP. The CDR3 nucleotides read TGTGCTAGTGGTTTGGCCCCCCACACAGATACGCAGTATTTT. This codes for CASGLAPHTDTQYF.

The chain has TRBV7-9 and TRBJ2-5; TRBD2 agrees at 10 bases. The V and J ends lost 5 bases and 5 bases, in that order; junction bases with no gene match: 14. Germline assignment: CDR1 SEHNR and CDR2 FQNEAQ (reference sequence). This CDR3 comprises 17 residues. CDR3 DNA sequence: TGTGCCAGCAGCCCGAGACTAGCGGGCCGGGCTGGGGAGACCCAGTACTTC. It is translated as CASSPRLAGRAGETQYF.

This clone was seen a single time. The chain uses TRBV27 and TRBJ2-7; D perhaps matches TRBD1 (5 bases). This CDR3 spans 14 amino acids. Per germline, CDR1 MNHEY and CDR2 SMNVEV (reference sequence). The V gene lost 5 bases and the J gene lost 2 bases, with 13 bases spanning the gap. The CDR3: CASSITGATYEQYF. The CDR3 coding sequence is TGTGCCAGCAGTATTACAGGTGCTACCTACGAGCAGTACTTC.

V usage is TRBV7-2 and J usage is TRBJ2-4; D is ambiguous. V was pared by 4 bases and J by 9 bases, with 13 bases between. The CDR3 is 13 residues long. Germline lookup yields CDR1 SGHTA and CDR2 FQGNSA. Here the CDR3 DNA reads TGTGCCAGCAGCTCAACACCGAACGGCATTCAGTACTTC. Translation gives CASSSTPNGIQYF.

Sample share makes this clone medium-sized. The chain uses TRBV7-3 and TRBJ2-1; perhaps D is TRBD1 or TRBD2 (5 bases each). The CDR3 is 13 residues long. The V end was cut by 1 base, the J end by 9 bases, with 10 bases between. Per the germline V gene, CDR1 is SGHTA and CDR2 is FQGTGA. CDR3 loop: CASSLNWGTEQFF. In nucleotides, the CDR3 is TGTGCCAGCAGCTTAAACTGGGGGACTGAGCAGTTCTTC.

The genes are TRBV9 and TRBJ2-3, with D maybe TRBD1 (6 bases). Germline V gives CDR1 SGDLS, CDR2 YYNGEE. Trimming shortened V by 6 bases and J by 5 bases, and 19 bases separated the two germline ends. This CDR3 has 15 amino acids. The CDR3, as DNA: TGTGCCAGCAACGGTGGGGGCGGATTAGGAGATACGCAGTATTTT. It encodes CASNGGGGLGDTQYF.

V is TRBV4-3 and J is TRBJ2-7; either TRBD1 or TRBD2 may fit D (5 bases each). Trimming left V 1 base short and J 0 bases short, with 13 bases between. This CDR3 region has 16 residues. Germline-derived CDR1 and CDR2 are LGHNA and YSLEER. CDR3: CASSQGRGELSYEQYF. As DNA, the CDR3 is TGCGCCAGCAGCCAAGGTCGAGGGGAACTCTCCTACGAGCAGTACTTC.

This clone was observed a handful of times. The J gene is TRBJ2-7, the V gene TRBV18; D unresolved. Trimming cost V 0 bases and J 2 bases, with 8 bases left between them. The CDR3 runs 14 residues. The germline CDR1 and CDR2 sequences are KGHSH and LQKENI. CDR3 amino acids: CASSPPSAAYEQYF. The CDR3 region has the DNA TGTGCCAGCTCACCACCCAGCGCCGCCTACGAGCAGTACTTC.

CDR3 residues: CASSGDPVSNTEAFF. The CDR3 DNA reads TGTGCCAGCAGCGGAGATCCGGTGTCAAACACTGAAGCTTTCTTT. The gene calls are TRBV7-9 and TRBJ1-1, with no clear D. The V gene's germline CDR1 is SEHNR and CDR2 FQNEAQ (reference sequence). CDR3 length: 15 residues. Trimming pared 5 bases from V and 2 bases from J, leaving 15 bases between.

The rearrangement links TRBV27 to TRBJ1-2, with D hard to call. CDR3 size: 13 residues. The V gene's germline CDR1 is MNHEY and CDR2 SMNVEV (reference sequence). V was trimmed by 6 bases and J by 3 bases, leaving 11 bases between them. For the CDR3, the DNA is TGTGCCAGCAGCCGCCAGGTAGACTATGGCTACACCTTC. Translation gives CASSRQVDYGYTF.

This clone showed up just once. CDR3 region: CASSWPESGGTEAFF. DNA for the CDR3: TGTGCCAGCAGCTGGCCGGAGAGTGGGGGCACTGAAGCTTTCTTT. This chain uses TRBV5-4 with TRBJ1-1, with D tentatively TRBD1 (5 bases). V shed 3 bases and J shed 4 bases, with 16 bases lying between them. The CDR3 has 15 amino acids. Looked up from germline, CDR1 is SGHNT and CDR2 is YYREEE (reference sequence).

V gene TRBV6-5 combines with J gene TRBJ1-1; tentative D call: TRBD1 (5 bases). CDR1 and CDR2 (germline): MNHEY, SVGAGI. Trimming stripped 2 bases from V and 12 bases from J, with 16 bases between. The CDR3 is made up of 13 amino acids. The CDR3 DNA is TGTGCCAGCAGTTACACTGCAGGGTTAGAACCTTTCTTT. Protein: CASSYTAGLEPFF.

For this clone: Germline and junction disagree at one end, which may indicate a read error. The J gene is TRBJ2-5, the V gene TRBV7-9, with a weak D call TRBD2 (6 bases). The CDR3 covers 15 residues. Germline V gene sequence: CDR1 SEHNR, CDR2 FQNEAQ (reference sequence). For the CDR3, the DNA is TGTGCCAGCAGTTTAGGGCGCGGGGTACAAGAGACCCAGTACTTC. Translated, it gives CASSLGRGVQETQYF.

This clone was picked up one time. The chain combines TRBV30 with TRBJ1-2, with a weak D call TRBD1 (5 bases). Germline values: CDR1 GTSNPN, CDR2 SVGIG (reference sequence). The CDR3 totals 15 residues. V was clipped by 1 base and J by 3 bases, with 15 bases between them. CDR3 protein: CAWSDLSGGHYGYTF. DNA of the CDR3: TGTGCCTGGAGTGATCTTTCTGGGGGTCACTATGGCTACACCTTC.

DNA of the CDR3: TGTGCCAGCAGTCGAGAAAGAAAGGCGTATGAGCAGTTCTTC. Its protein is CASSRERKAYEQFF. The rearrangement uses TRBV28 and TRBJ2-1; no definite D call. The CDR3 loop spans 14 amino acids. V lost 5 bases to trimming and J lost 8 bases, with 16 bases between them. The germline CDR1 and CDR2 sequences are MDHEN and SYDVKM.

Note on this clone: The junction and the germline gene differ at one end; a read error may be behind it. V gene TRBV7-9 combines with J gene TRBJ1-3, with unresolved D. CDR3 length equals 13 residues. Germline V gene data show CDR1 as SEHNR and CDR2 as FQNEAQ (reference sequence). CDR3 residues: CAGSPLSGNTIYF. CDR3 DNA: TGTGCCGGCAGCCCCCTCTCTGGAAACACCATATATTTT.

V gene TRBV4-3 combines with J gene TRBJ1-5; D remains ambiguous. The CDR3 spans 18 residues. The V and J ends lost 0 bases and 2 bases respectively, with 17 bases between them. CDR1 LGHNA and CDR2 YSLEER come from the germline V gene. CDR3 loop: CASSQDPVGLGGNQPQHF. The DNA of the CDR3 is TGCGCCAGCAGCCAAGATCCCGTGGGCCTCGGGGGCAATCAGCCCCAGCATTTT.

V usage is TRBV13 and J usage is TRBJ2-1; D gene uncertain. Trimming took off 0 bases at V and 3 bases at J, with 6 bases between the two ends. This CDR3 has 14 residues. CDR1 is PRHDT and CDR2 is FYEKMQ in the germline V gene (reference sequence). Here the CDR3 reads CASSLGLLYNEQFF. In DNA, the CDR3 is TGTGCCAGCAGCTTAGGACTACTCTACAATGAGCAGTTCTTC.

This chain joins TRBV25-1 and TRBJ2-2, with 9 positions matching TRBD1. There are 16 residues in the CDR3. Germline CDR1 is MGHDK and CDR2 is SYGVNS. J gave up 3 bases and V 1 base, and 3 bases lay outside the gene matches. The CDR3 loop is CASSELRTGDTGELFF. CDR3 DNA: TGTGCCAGCAGTGAATTAAGGACAGGGGACACCGGGGAGCTGTTTTTT.

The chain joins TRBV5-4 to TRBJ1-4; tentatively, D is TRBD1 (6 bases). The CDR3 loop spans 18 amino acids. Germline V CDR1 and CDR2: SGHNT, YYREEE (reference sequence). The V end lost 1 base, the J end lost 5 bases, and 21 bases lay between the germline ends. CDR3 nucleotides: TGTGCCAGCAGCTTGAAATTGGGGACATCGTTCCGAAATGAAAAACTGTTTTTT. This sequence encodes CASSLKLGTSFRNEKLFF.

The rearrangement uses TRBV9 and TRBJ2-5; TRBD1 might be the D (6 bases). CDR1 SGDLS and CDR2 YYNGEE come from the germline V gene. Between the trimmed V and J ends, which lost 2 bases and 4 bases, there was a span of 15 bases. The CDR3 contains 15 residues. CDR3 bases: TGTGCCAGCAGCGTCCAGGGGAAAATTATAGAGACCCAGTACTTC. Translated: CASSVQGKIIETQYF.